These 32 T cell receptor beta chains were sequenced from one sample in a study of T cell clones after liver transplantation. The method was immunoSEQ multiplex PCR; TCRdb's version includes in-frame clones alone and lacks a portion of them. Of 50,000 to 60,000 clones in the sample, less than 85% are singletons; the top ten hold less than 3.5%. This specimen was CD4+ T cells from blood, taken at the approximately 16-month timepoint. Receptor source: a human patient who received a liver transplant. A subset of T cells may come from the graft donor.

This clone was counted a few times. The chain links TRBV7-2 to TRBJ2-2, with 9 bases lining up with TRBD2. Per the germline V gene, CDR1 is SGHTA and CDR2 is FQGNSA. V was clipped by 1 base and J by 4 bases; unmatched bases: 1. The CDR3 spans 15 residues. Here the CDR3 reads CASSLVTSGTGELFF. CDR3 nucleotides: TGTGCCAGCAGCTTAGTGACTAGCGGCACCGGGGAGCTGTTTTTT.

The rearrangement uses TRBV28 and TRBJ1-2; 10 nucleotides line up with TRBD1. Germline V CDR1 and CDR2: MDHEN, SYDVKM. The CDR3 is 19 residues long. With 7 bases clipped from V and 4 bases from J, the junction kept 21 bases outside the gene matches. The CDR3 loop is CASTLLLRTGGSNLYGYTF. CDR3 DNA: TGTGCCAGCACACTTCTCCTCCGGACAGGGGGTTCTAACCTCTATGGCTACACCTTC.

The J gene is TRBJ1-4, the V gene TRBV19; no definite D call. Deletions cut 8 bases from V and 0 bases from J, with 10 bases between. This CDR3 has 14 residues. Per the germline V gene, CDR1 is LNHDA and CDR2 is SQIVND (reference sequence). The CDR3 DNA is TGTGCCAGTCGCTTGGCTGCAACTAATGAAAAACTGTTTTTT. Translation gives CASRLAATNEKLFF. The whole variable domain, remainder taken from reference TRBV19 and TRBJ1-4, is DGGITQSPKYLFRKEGQNVTLSCEQNLNHDAMYWYRQDPGQGLRLIYYSQIVNDFQKGDIAEGYSVSREKKESFPLTVTSAQKNPTAFYLCASRLAATNEKLFFGSGTQLSVL.

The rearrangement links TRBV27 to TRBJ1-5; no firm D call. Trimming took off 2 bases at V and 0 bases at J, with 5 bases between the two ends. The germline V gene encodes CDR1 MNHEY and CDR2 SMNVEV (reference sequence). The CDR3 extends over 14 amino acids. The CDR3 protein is CASSLVYSNQPQHF. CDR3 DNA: TGTGCCAGCAGTTTAGTCTATAGCAATCAGCCCCAGCATTTT.

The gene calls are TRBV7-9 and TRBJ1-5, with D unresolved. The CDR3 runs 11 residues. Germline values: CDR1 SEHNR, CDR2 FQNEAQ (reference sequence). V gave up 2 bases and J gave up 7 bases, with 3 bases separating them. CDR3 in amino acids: CASSLQQPQHF. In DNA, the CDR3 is TGTGCCAGCAGCTTACAGCAGCCCCAGCATTTT.

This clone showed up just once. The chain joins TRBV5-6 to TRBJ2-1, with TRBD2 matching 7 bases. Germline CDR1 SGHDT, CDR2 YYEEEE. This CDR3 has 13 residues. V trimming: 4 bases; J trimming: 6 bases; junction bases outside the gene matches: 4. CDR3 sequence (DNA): TGTGCCAGCAGCGCGGGACTACCCAATGAGCAGTTCTTC. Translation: CASSAGLPNEQFF.

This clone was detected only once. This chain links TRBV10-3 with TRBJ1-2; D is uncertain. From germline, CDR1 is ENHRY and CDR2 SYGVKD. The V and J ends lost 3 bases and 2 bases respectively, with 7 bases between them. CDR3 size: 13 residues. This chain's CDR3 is CAISETENYGYTF. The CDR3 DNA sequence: TGTGCCATCAGTGAAACAGAGAACTATGGCTACACCTTC.

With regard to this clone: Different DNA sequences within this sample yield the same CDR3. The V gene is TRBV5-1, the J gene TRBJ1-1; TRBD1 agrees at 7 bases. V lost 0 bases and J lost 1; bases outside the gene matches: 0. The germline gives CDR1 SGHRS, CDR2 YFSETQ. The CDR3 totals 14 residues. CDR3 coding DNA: TGCGCCAGCAGCTTGGCAGGGGGGAACACTGAAGCTTTCTTT. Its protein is CASSLAGGNTEAFF.

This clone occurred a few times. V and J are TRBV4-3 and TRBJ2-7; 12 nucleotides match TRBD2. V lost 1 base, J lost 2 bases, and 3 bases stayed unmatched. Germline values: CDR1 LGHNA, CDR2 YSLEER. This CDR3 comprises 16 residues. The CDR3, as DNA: TGCGCCAGCAGCCAAGGTCCTAGCGGGAGGGCCTACGAGCAGTACGTC. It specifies CASSQGPSGRAYEQYV.

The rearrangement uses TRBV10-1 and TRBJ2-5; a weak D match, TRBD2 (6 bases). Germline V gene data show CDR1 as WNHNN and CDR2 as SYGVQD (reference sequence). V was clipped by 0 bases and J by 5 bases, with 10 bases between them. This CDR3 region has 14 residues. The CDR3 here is CASSESAGGETQYF. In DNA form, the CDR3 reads TGCGCCAGCAGTGAGTCAGCTGGAGGGGAGACCCAGTACTTC.

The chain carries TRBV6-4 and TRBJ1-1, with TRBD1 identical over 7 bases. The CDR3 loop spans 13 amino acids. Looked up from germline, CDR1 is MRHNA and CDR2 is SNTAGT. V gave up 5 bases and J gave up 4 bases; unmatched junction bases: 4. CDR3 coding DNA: TGTGCCAGCAGTAGACAGGGCAGCACTGAAGCTTTCTTT. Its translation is CASSRQGSTEAFF.

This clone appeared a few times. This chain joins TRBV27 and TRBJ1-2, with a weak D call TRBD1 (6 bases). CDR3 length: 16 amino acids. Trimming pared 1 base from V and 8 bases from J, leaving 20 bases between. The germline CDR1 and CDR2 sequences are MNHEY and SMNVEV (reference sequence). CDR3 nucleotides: TGTGCCAGCAGTTTATTCGCCGGGGCAGGGGTATACGGCTACACCTTC. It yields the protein CASSLFAGAGVYGYTF.

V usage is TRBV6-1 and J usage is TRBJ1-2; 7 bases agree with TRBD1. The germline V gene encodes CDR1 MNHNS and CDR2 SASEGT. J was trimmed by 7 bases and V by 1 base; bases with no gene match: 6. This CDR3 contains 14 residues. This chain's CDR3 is CASSEVGTAFGYTF. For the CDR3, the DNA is TGTGCCAGCAGTGAAGTGGGGACAGCTTTTGGCTACACCTTC.

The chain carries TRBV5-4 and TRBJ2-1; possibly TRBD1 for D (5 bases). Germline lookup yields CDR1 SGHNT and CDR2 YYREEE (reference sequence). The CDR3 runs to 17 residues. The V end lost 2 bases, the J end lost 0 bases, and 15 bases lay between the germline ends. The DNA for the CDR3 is TGTGCCAGCAGCTTCCTGGTGGGGCCAAGCTCCTACAATGAGCAGTTCTTC. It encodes CASSFLVGPSSYNEQFF.

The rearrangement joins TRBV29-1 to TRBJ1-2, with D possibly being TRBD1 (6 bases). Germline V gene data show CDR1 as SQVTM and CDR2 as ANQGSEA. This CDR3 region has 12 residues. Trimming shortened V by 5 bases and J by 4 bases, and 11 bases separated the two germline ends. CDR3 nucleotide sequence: TGCAGCGTTAACCAGGGGAGCTATGGCTACACCTTC. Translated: CSVNQGSYGYTF.

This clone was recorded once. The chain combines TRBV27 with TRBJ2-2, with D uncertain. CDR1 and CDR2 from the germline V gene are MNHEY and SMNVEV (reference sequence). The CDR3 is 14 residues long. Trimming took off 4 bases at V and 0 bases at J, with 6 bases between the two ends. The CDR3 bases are TGTGCCAGCAGTTCACGCACGAACACCGGGGAGCTGTTTTTT. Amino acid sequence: CASSSRTNTGELFF.

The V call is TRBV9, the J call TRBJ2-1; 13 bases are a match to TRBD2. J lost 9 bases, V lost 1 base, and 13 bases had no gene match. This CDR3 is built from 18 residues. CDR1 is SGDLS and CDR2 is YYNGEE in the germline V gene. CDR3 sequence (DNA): TGTGCCAGCAGCGTAACCCCCCTACTAGCGGGAGGGCCGGGTGAGCAGTTCTTC. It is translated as CASSVTPLLAGGPGEQFF.

The CDR3 coding sequence is TGCGCCAGCAGCTTGGTGAGCGGTTTACAAGAGACCCAGTACTTC. Its protein is CASSLVSGLQETQYF. The rearrangement uses TRBV5-1 and TRBJ2-5, with D perhaps matching TRBD2 (5 bases). The CDR3 consists of 15 residues. Per germline, CDR1 SGHRS and CDR2 YFSETQ. Trimming left V 0 bases short and J 2 bases short, with 11 bases between.

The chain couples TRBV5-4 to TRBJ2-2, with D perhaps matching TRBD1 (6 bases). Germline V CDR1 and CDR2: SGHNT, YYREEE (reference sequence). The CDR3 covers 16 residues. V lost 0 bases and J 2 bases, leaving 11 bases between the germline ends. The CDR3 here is CASSLGQDTNTGELFF. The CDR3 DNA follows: TGTGCCAGCAGCTTGGGACAGGATACTAACACCGGGGAGCTGTTTTTT.

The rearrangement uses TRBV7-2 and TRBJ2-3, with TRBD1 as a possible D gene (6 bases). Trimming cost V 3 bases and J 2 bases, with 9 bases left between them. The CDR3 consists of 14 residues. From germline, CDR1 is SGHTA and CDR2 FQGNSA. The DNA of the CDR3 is TGTGCCAGCAGCTTCGGGACAAACACAGATACGCAGTATTTT. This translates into CASSFGTNTDTQYF. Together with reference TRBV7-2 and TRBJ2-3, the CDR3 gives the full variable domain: GAGVSQSPSNKVTEKGKDVELRCDPISGHTALYWYRQSLGQGLEFLIYFQGNSAPDKSGLPSDRFSAERTGGSVSTLTIQRTQQEDSAVYLCASSFGTNTDTQYFGPGTRLTVL.

Here the CDR3 reads CASSPGRQGNQPQHF. CDR3 bases: TGTGCCAGCAGCCCCGGGCGACAGGGCAATCAGCCCCAGCATTTT. This chain connects TRBV7-9 to TRBJ1-5, with D tentatively TRBD1 (6 bases). CDR1 is SEHNR and CDR2 is FQNEAQ in the germline V gene (reference sequence). V was clipped by 5 bases and J by 2 bases, with 13 bases between them. This CDR3 has 15 amino acids.

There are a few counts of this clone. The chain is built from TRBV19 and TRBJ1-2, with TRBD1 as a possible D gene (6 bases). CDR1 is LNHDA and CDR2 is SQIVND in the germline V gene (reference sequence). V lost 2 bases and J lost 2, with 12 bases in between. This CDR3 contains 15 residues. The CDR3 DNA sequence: TGTGCCAGTAGTATATTAAGGGGGTCCAACTATGGCTACACCTTC. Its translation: CASSILRGSNYGYTF. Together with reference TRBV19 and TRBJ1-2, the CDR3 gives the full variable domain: DGGITQSPKYLFRKEGQNVTLSCEQNLNHDAMYWYRQDPGQGLRLIYYSQIVNDFQKGDIAEGYSVSREKKESFPLTVTSAQKNPTAFYLCASSILRGSNYGYTFGSGTRLTVV.

The CDR3: CASSPLGRAPRNEQFF. In nucleotides, the CDR3 is TGTGCCAGCAGCCCCCTCGGGAGGGCCCCTCGGAATGAGCAGTTCTTC. V gene TRBV9 combines with J gene TRBJ2-1; 8 positions agree with TRBD2. V lost 4 bases and J lost 7; bases outside the gene matches: 13. CDR1 is SGDLS, CDR2 YYNGEE, per germline. CDR3 size: 16 residues.

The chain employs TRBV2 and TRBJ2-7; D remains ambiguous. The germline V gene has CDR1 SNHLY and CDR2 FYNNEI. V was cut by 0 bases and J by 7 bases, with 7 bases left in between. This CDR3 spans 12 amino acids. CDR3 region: CASSEAPNEQYF. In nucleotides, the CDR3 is TGTGCCAGCAGTGAAGCGCCGAATGAGCAGTACTTC.

CDR3 amino acids: CASSPTGTGRNTIYF. CDR3 DNA sequence: TGCGCCAGCAGCCCAACTGGGACAGGGAGGAACACCATATATTTT. This chain uses TRBV5-1 with TRBJ1-3, with 9 bases matching TRBD1. This CDR3 has 15 residues. Looked up from germline, CDR1 is SGHRS and CDR2 is YFSETQ. V lost 4 bases and J lost 7; bases outside the gene matches: 9. The whole variable domain, remainder taken from reference TRBV5-1 and TRBJ1-3, is KAGVTQTPRYLIKTRGQQVTLSCSPISGHRSVSWYQQTPGQGLQFLFEYFSETQRNKGNFPGRFSGRQFSNSRSEMNVSTLELGDSALYLCASSPTGTGRNTIYFGEGSWLTVV.

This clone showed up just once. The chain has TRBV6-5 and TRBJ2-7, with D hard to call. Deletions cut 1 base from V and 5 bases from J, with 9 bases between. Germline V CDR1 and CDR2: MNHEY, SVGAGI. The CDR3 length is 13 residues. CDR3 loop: CASSYFPRDEQYF. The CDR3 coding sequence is TGTGCCAGCAGTTACTTCCCACGCGACGAGCAGTACTTC.

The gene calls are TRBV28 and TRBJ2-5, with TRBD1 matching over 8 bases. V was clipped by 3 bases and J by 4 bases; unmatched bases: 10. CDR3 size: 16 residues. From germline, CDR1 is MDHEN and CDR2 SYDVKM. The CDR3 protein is CASSFTPGQGGETQYF. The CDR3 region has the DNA TGTGCCAGCAGTTTCACCCCCGGACAGGGTGGAGAGACCCAGTACTTC.

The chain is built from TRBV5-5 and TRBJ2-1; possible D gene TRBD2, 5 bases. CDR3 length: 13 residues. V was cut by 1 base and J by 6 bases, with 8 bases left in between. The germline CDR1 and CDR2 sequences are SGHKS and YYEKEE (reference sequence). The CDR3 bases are TGTGCCAGCAGCTTGCGGGAAGCCAATGAGCAGTTCTTC. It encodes CASSLREANEQFF. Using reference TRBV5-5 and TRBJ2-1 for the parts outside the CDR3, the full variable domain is DAGVTQSPTHLIKTRGQQVTLRCSPISGHKSVSWYQQVLGQGPQFIFQYYEKEERGRGNFPDRFSARQFPNYSSELNVNALLLGDSALYLCASSLREANEQFFGPGTRLTVL.

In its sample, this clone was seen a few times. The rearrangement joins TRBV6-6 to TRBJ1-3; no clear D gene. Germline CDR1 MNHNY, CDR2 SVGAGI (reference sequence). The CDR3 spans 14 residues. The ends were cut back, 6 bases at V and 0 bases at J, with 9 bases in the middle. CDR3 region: CASSGGISGNTIYF. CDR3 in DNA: TGTGCCAGCAGCGGCGGGATCTCTGGAAACACCATATATTTT.

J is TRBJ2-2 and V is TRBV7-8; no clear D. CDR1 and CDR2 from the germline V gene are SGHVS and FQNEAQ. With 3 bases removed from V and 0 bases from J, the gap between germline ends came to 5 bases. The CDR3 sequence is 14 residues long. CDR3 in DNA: TGTGCCAGCAGCTTGACCCCGAACACCGGGGAGCTGTTTTTT. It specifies CASSLTPNTGELFF.

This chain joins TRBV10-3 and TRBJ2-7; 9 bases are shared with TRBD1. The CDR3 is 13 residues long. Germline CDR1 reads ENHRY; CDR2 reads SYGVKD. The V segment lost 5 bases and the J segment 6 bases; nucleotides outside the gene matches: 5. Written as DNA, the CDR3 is TGTGCCATCAGTCCGGGACAGGGTTTCGAGCAGTACGTC. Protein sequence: CAISPGQGFEQYV.

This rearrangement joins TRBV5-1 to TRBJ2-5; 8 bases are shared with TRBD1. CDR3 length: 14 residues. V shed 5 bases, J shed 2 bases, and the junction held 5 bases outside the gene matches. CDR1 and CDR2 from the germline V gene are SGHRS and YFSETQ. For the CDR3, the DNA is TGCGCCAGCAGTAGTCAGGGGGCTCAAGAGACCCAGTACTTC. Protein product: CASSSQGAQETQYF.